This TCR beta chain was retrieved from a study of shared clonotypes between healthy human individuals. Whole-study results and caveats: Clonotype sharing among donors, it was expected, would be affected by sequencing depth.

This clone was picked up one time. Antigen specificity is unknown. Different DNA sequences within this sample yield the same CDR3. The assay used deep level. Here immunoSEQ multiplex PCR was the method, and the copy in TCRdb shows in-frame clones only, minus some. The table lists some 470,000 clones, less than 80% of them singletons. Trimming took 6 bases from V and 1 from J, leaving 6 bases between them. CDR1 MDHEN and CDR2 SYDVKM come from the germline V gene. CDR3 length equals 13 residues. V and J are TRBV28 and TRBJ2-2; D ambiguous. This sequence originates from a woman in her thirties or forties in good health. Some clones in this sample may be carry-over from other donors' samples. The sample consisted of PBMCs. The CDR3 DNA reads as TGTGCCAGCAGCCGACGGAACACCGGGGAGCTGTTTTTT. It yields the protein CASSRRNTGELFF.